Listed here is a single T cell receptor beta chain. Its recognized antigen is unknown. The record has no base qualities; no much larger clone is one base away. V and J lose 7 bases and 7 bases, and a span of 16 bases separates them. As encoded in the germline V gene, CDR1 is MNHEY while CDR2 is SVGAGI. The CDR3 runs 13 residues from the cysteine to the phenylalanine. CDR3 DNA is the only sequence kept; it has 39 bases, read in frame from the first base. This sample was taken from a study of cytomegalovirus exposure and HLA in healthy donors (TCRdb year 2017). Regarding the research as a whole: According to an earlier analysis of a few hundred of the donors, about 180 million T cells yielded 90 million to 140 million unique TCR beta sequences and 250 to 350 Gb of sequence data. Among 398 genotyped donors of the cohort, an average of roughly 240,000 unique TCR beta nucleotide sequences were sequenced per donor, around a sixth of them non-productive. In an earlier analysis of a few hundred of the donors, high-throughput TCR beta sequencing was used to judge whether each TCR beta V gene segment behaved as functional or pseudogenic. The number of donors typed differed by locus, with roughly 629-640 for A, B, C, DRB1 and DQB1, around 500 for DQA1, about 610 for DPA1, and about 450 for DPB1. Using immunosequencing, the study profiled T cell repertoires from some 670 subjects and related those repertoires to cytomegalovirus serostatus. The aim of the study was to test whether cataloging public T cell receptors could identify signatures of past pathogen exposure. Genome-wide SNP genotypes for about 65% of the 666 donors were used in a later genetic analysis, which treated that subset as a discovery cohort. Donor age, sex, ethnicity and CMV serostatus were compiled alongside the repertoire data. An early release that covered more than 550 HLA-typed donors contained around 300 gigabases of sequencing data and tens of millions of unique TCR sequences. HLA typing covered class I and class II loci at four-digit resolution. All discovery cohort repertoires had been generated on a single sequencing platform. Because of strong linkage in the cohort, five DR-DQ haplotypes were treated as single units for association and clustering. In a later analysis, previously published TCR beta repertoires from 550 to 750 donors were re-analyzed and high-resolution HLA genotyping was added so that TCR occurrence patterns could be studied. To predict cytomegalovirus infection status, the study combined high-throughput TCR immunosequencing, statistical association of individual TCRs with disease status, and machine learning. The genetic ancestry cluster associated with self-reported Caucasian donors included around four fifths of the roughly 390 genotyped donors. Rather than using new phenotypic data, the later analysis identified candidate immune exposures from TCR beta sequences and from how often those sequences occurred across donors. Along with the approximately 650-subject first cohort, a separate validation cohort of 120 different subjects was used.

The full study reports these points: Approximately 18 rarely observed V segments, including chromosome 9 orphons, were excluded from the earlier analysis of about 600 of the donors because counts were too low. At a false discovery rate of 0.05, a later analysis linked some 18,000 TCR beta sequences to specific HLA alleles. According to a later genetic analysis, donors in an Asian-associated ancestry cluster had fewer N-insertions in productive TCRs than the approximately 700-donor mean. The study gave a list of some 150 TCR beta chains associated with cytomegalovirus. Correlated functional status among segregating V segments might reflect linkage disequilibrium, but an unknown experimental factor could not be ruled out. Because HLA typing was missing for some donors at each locus, association tests included only the typed subset. A cluster of highly shared sequence variants was judged likely to be a technical artifact of the sequencing pipeline. When HLA alleles, especially DR and DQ, strongly co-occurred, TCR associations were difficult to assign to individual alleles. The 87-base-pair reads could not distinguish some IMGT-functional V segments, including TRBV6-2 and TRBV6-3, so those segments were excluded. A later analysis found that HLA-associated TCR beta chains were more clonally expanded and had lower generation probabilities than equally common non-associated chains. CMV serostatus was the only immune exposure information available for the cohort. Broadly in line with IMGT annotations, most TCR beta V segments showed up in productive rearrangements about 90% or about 30% of the time in an earlier analysis of under 700 of the donors. According to the authors, the approach could potentially be generalized to other disease states and immunological phenotypes. A further reported finding was that TCR beta sequences accurately predicted the HLA-A and HLA-B alleles for most subjects in the first cohort. Presence/absence analyses assumed roughly uniform sequencing depth across donors, an assumption that may not hold. Most CMV-associated TCR beta chains appeared to be HLA-restricted in a later analysis, and the HLA associations seemed to be driven largely by CMV exposure. This cohort had only TCR beta chains sequenced, and the lack of alpha or paired-chain data limited which features could be detected. A few of the identified cytomegalovirus-associated TCR beta chains were confirmed in vitro to be specific for cytomegalovirus antigens. A later genetic analysis associated a missense DCLRE1C variant with V-gene and J-gene trimming of TCR beta chains, and an independent cohort replicated the association. According to a later analysis, TCR association rates differed among HLA loci, with DRB1 alleles showing the most associated TCRs and HLA-C alleles showing the fewest. While some public TCRs were present in many individuals, most TCR sequences turned up only very rarely across donors. The classifier was reported to diagnose cytomegalovirus status with high specificity and sensitivity in both the original cohort and the validation cohort. A later analysis reported that several top co-occurrence clusters appeared linked to parvovirus B19, influenza, CMV and Epstein-Barr virus.

Library generation was performed with the immunoSEQ multiplex PCR assay. A mixture of 60 forward primers for TCR Vbeta segments and 13 reverse primers for TCR Jbeta segments was used in the multiplex PCR. The CDR3 region of rearranged TCR beta genes was amplified from genomic DNA with a multiplex PCR assay. On the Illumina HiSeq System, the amplified TCR beta libraries were sequenced as 87-base-pair reads. On the study's bioinformatics: In a later analysis, roughly 80 million unique TCR beta chains were counted across the 666 repertoires, and some 10 million of these chains were shared by at least two donors. Raw reads were error-corrected and collapsed into unique sequences with a nearest-neighbor algorithm that merged closely related sequences to remove PCR and sequencing errors. V, D and J gene segments were assigned by aligning CDR3 sequences to IMGT reference sequences. For a sequence to be retained, a match of at least six nucleotides was required to both a V gene segment and a J gene segment. Rearrangements were called productive when the CDR3 lacked stop codons and stayed in frame with V and J; all others were non-productive. Following IMGT convention, CDR3 was defined as the stretch from the second conserved V-encoded cysteine to the conserved J-encoded phenylalanine. The earlier analysis of 587 of the donors excluded sequences that lacked an unambiguous match to a single V gene segment. An earlier analysis of under 750 of the donors called V segments functional above 56.7% productive rearrangements and segregating when the between-donor standard deviation exceeded 5%. To diagnose cytomegalovirus status from the catalog of TCR beta chain sequences, a statistical classification framework was built. V and J gene assignment, in a later analysis, came from comparing TCR nucleotide sequences with IMGT/GENE-DB human TR gene sequences. The TCRdist pipeline was used in a later analysis to assign CDR3 sequences and most-parsimonious VDJ recombination scenarios. In a later analysis, each TCR beta chain was defined by its CDR3 amino acid sequence together with its V-gene family, and reads lacking a unique V-gene family were excluded. To address suspected cross-contamination and a sequencing artifact, a later analysis removed roughly 580 highly shared, low-generation-probability nucleotide sequences. In a later analysis, a clonal expansion index was calculated for each public chain from normalized within-repertoire ranks of inferred template counts. In a later analysis, generation probabilities were computed using a VDJ recombination model fitted to out-of-frame rearrangements, and the results were checked against IGoR. Hypergeometric tests were used in a later analysis to score TCR-TCR, TCR-HLA and TCR-CMV co-occurrence, with a repertoire-size bias correction applied to the TCR pairs. In a later analysis, false discovery rates were estimated by permuting HLA or CMV assignments 20 times. In a later analysis, co-occurring TCRs were grouped using DBSCAN, and TCRdist sequence similarity was added for clustering within HLA-allele-positive subsets. Repertoires with fewer than 30,000 or more than 120,000 public chains were left out of co-occurrence clustering, as were five repertoires with anomalous nucleotide sharing. TCRdb mirrors the immuneACCESS table, restricted to in-frame sequences. Some clones are absent from its copies; in checked studies, under half trace to an unresolved V gene, and the reason for the others is unknown. V and J calls and clone size are as listed in that table; D and trimming were resolved from the DNA. For this sample there are 100,000 to 150,000 clones; under 85% appear just once. The ten most abundant clones make up under 2% of the sample.

The cohort consisted of more than 650 healthy bone marrow donors. At the time of sampling, all cohort members were nominally healthy, though unrecorded immune exposures were likely present. The donor was CMV seronegative and belonged to the group of 352 seronegative cohort members. A peripheral blood sample was provided by each donor, and peripheral blood mononuclear cells were used for TCR beta sequencing. The Qiagen DNeasy Blood Extraction Kit was used to extract genomic DNA from the blood cell samples. The sequencing sample was made of PBMCs. The sequence joins TRBV6-5 to TRBJ1-2; the D gene lacks a confident call. This clonotype originated in a boy between 5 and 17 years old in good health and CMV-seronegative. CDR3 sequence: CASTFAEGSGYTF. Read as DNA, the sequence is TGTGCCAGCACCTTCGCGGAGGGTAGTGGCTACACCTTC.